Listed below are T cell receptor beta chains from one sample, sequenced in a study of T cell changes during pregnancy in multiple sclerosis. Only in-frame clones appear in the TCRdb table, and some are missing; sequencing was by immunoSEQ multiplex PCR. The sample lists about 68,000 clones, around nine tenths seen once, with approximately 3.3% in the top ten. The material sequenced was peripheral blood, taken after pregnancy. The receptors were sampled from a female donor in good health, enrolled as a control in a pregnancy study. The CDR3 runs from the conserved cysteine through the conserved F or W. A D gene is named only where the DNA matches it firmly.

j_gene	len	d_gene	v_gene	CDR3nt	CDR3aa
TRBJ2-7	14	TRBD2	TRBV28	TGTGCCAGCAGTTTGGGACTAGCAACACGCGAGCAGTACTTC	CASSLGLATREQYF
TRBJ2-7	14	NA	TRBV28	TGTGCCACCCATCCCGGAGGGGGGGCCCGGGAGCAGTACTTC	CATHPGGGAREQYF
TRBJ1-4	15	NA	TRBV5-4	TGTGCCAGCAGCTTGGTTGAAACAGGTCTTGAAAAACTGTTTTTT	CASSLVETGLEKLFF
TRBJ2-1	16	TRBD2	TRBV4-1	TGCGCCAGCAGCCAGCAGCTAGCGGGGCGTTACAATGAGCAGTTCTTC	CASSQQLAGRYNEQFF
TRBJ2-3	14	NA	TRBV5-1	TGCGCCAGCGGGGGGGACAGGAGCACAGATACGCAGTATTTT	CASGGDRSTDTQYF
TRBJ2-1	16	TRBD2	TRBV4-3	TGCGCCAGCAGCCAAGAACCCAGCGGGGGACCGAATGAGCAGTTCTTC	CASSQEPSGGPNEQFF
TRBJ1-4	14	TRBD1	TRBV14	TGTGCCAGCAGCCGCAGGGGGATAAGTGAAAAACTGTTTTTT	CASSRRGISEKLFF
TRBJ1-4	13	NA	TRBV7-2	TGTGCCAGCAGCTTAGTAACAGGCGAAAAACTGTTTTTT	CASSLVTGEKLFF
TRBJ1-4	14	TRBD1	TRBV29-1	TGCAGCGCAAACCCCGACAGGGGGCGCGAAAAACTGTTTTTT	CSANPDRGREKLFF
TRBJ1-6	14	NA	TRBV28	TGTGCCAGCAGCATAACAGGTCTGGGAACACCCCTCCACTTT	CASSITGLGTPLHF